These 17 T cell receptor beta chains came from one sample sequenced in a study of blood T cell repertoires in COVID-19. Some clones are missing from TCRdb's copy, which holds only in-frame ones; the method was immunoSEQ multiplex PCR. The sample yields some 120,000 clones, approximately 78% seen once. The sample comprised peripheral blood. The source is a man in his 70s with acute or convalescent COVID-19.

This chain uses TRBV2 with TRBJ2-1, with no clear D. The V gene's germline CDR1 is SNHLY and CDR2 FYNNEI. Deletions cut 5 bases from V and 8 bases from J, with 10 bases between. The CDR3 is 12 residues long. The CDR3 DNA sequence: TGTGCCAGCAGTAGAGATCGGGATGAGCAGTTCTTC. This translates into CASSRDRDEQFF.

The chain carries TRBV10-2 and TRBJ2-7, with D possibly being TRBD1 (5 bases). This CDR3 spans 15 amino acids. Trimming took off 3 bases at V and 1 base at J, with 13 bases between the two ends. Germline CDR1 is WSHSY and CDR2 is SAAADI. CDR3 bases: TGCGCCAGCAGTGACCAGGGTAGGATATCCTACGAGCAGTACTTC. Encoded protein: CASSDQGRISYEQYF.

The chain's CDR3 is CASSATGNQPQHF. CDR3 coding DNA: TGCGCCAGCAGTGCGACAGGCAATCAGCCCCAGCATTTT. The chain combines TRBV10-1 with TRBJ1-5; TRBD1 is a possible D gene (5 bases). Trimming left V 4 bases short and J 2 bases short, with 6 bases between. Germline lookup yields CDR1 WNHNN and CDR2 SYGVQD (reference sequence). The CDR3 is made up of 13 amino acids.

The chain employs TRBV6-2 or TRBV6-3 and TRBJ1-5, with D unclear. The V gene lost 2 bases and the J gene lost 3 bases, with 8 bases spanning the gap. This CDR3 comprises 14 residues. Germline V gives CDR1 MNHEY, CDR2 SVGEGT. This CDR3 reads CASSYDGFNQPQHF. The CDR3 DNA sequence: TGTGCCAGCAGTTACGACGGGTTCAATCAGCCCCAGCATTTT.

The chain recombines TRBV7-8 with TRBJ2-7, with 9 bases matching TRBD2. J gave up 5 bases and V 3 bases, and 2 bases lay outside the gene matches. The CDR3 extends over 13 amino acids. Germline values: CDR1 SGHVS, CDR2 FQNEAQ. The CDR3 reads CASSLGTSNEQYF. The CDR3 DNA is TGTGCCAGCAGCTTGGGGACTAGCAACGAGCAGTACTTC.

The V gene is TRBV3-1 (or the pseudogene TRBV3-2), the J gene TRBJ2-6, with D unresolved. The V gene's germline CDR1 is LGHDT and CDR2 YNNKEL (reference sequence). The CDR3 runs to 17 residues. V was clipped by 1 base and J by 2 bases, with 12 bases between them. The CDR3 nucleotides are TGTGCCAGCAGCCAAGTAATTCTGAGTCCTGGGGCCAACGTCCTGACTTTC. It specifies CASSQVILSPGANVLTF.

As concerns this clone: At one end, the junction sequence differs from germline, possibly due to a read error. The gene calls are TRBV7-7 and TRBJ1-2; D unresolved. The CDR3 covers 14 residues. Germline-derived CDR1 and CDR2 are SSHAT and FNYEAQ (reference sequence). For the CDR3, the DNA is TGTGCTAGCAGTCCGGACTCTTTAAACTATGGCTACACCTTC. Translating it yields CASSPDSLNYGYTF.

The rearrangement joins TRBV9 to TRBJ1-3, with D hard to call. Trimming removed 0 bases at V and 2 bases at J, with 9 bases between. The CDR3 extends over 15 amino acids. CDR1 SGDLS and CDR2 YYNGEE come from the germline V gene. The CDR3 protein is CASSVGILTGNTIYF. CDR3 DNA sequence: TGTGCCAGCAGCGTAGGTATACTCACTGGAAACACCATATATTTT. Full variable domain (remainder filled in from reference TRBV9 and TRBJ1-3): DSGVTQTPKHLITATGQRVTLRCSPRSGDLSVYWYQQSLDQGLQFLIQYYNGEERAKGNILERFSAQQFPDLHSELNLSSLELGDSALYFCASSVGILTGNTIYFGEGSWLTVV.

The genes are TRBV6-5 and TRBJ1-5; no definite D call. The CDR3 is 14 residues long. CDR1 MNHEY and CDR2 SVGAGI come from the germline V gene. V lost 5 bases, J lost 0 bases, and 8 bases lay in between. CDR3 amino acids: CASSSGDSNQPQHF. CDR3 sequence (DNA): TGTGCCAGCAGTAGCGGGGATAGCAATCAGCCCCAGCATTTT.

This chain links TRBV3-1 (or the pseudogene TRBV3-2) with TRBJ2-2; 7 positions match TRBD2. Germline V lookup: CDR1 LGHDT, CDR2 YNNKEL (reference sequence). Germline trimming cut 7 bases from V and 6 bases from J; bases unmatched to any gene: 14. CDR3 size: 16 residues. The CDR3 here is CASTRRTSNQAGELFF. CDR3 sequence (DNA): TGTGCCAGCACACGCAGGACTAGTAACCAGGCCGGGGAGCTGTTTTTT.

The V gene is TRBV24-1, the J gene TRBJ1-1, with D maybe TRBD1 (6 bases). CDR1 and CDR2 from the germline V gene are KGHDR and SFDVKD. The V and J ends lost 5 bases and 1 base respectively, with 7 bases between them. The CDR3 is 13 amino acids. The CDR3 reads CATSAQGNTEAFF. In DNA form, the CDR3 reads TGTGCCACCAGTGCACAGGGGAACACTGAAGCTTTCTTT.

This chain joins TRBV25-1 and TRBJ2-5; 8 bases align to TRBD2. The J segment lost 5 bases and the V segment lost 6 bases, leaving 5 bases of the junction unmatched. Germline CDR1 is MGHDK and CDR2 is SYGVNS. This CDR3 contains 13 residues. Written as DNA, the CDR3 is TGTGCCAGCAGGCCGGGGGGGAGGGAGACCCAGTACTTC. Protein product: CASRPGGRETQYF.

The chain has TRBV2 and TRBJ1-3; a weak D match, TRBD1 (6 bases). CDR3 length equals 16 residues. Germline loops: CDR1 SNHLY, CDR2 FYNNEI. V lost 2 bases and J 4 bases, leaving 15 bases between the germline ends. The CDR3 sequence: CASSEPPRGKGNTIYF. The DNA for the CDR3 is TGTGCCAGCAGTGAACCCCCCAGGGGAAAGGGAAACACCATATATTTT.

The rearrangement joins TRBV7-3 to TRBJ2-1, with D perhaps matching TRBD1 (6 bases). The V gene's germline CDR1 is SGHTA and CDR2 FQGTGA. With 4 bases removed from V and 8 bases from J, the gap between germline ends came to 9 bases. The CDR3 is 12 amino acids. CDR3 residues: CASSSTGYEQFF. CDR3 bases: TGTGCCAGCAGCTCGACAGGTTATGAGCAGTTCTTC.

The J gene is TRBJ1-6, the V gene TRBV9; possibly TRBD1 for D (5 bases). V lost 0 bases, J lost 8 bases, and 12 bases lay in between. There are 15 residues in the CDR3. From germline, CDR1 is SGDLS and CDR2 YYNGEE. The CDR3 nucleotides read TGTGCCAGCAGCGTAGACGGCAGGGATGATTCACCCCTCCACTTT. It encodes CASSVDGRDDSPLHF.

J is TRBJ2-2 and V is TRBV5-1; TRBD1 agrees at 10 bases. Germline values: CDR1 SGHRS, CDR2 YFSETQ. V was pared by 5 bases and J by 6 bases, with 4 bases of the junction left unmatched. CDR3 size: 14 residues. CDR3 region: CASSQGQGPGELFF. In DNA, the CDR3 is TGCGCCAGCAGTCAGGGACAGGGGCCCGGGGAGCTGTTTTTT.

The chain is built from TRBV5-1 and TRBJ2-5, with D perhaps matching TRBD1 (6 bases). Trimming stripped 6 bases from V and 5 bases from J, with 17 bases between. CDR1 and CDR2 (germline): SGHRS, YFSETQ. This CDR3 is 14 amino acids long. The CDR3 here is CASTPGSGAETQYF. The CDR3 DNA follows: TGCGCCAGCACGCCGGGGTCAGGGGCCGAGACCCAGTACTTC. The full variable domain, in which reference TRBV5-1 and TRBJ2-5 provide the parts outside the CDR3, is KAGVTQTPRYLIKTRGQQVTLSCSPISGHRSVSWYQQTPGQGLQFLFEYFSETQRNKGNFPGRFSGRQFSNSRSEMNVSTLELGDSALYLCASTPGSGAETQYFGPGTRLLVL.